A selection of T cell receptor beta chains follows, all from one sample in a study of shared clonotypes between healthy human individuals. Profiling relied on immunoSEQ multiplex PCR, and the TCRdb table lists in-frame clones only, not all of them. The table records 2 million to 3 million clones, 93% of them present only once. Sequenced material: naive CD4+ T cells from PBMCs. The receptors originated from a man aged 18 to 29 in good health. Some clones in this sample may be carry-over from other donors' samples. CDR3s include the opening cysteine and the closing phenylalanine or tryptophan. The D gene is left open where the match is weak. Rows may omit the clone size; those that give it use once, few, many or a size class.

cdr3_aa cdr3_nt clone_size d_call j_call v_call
CASSPGLAGAIEQFF TGTGCCAGCAGCCCGGGACTAGCGGGAGCTATTGAGCAGTTCTTC . TRBD2 TRBJ2-1 TRBV5-4
CASSPEIAEKGTDTQYF TGTGCCAGCAGCCCGGAGATAGCGGAGAAGGGGACAGATACGCAGTATTTT once . TRBJ2-3 TRBV9
CASSSGQLQETQYF TGTGCCAGCAGCTCGGGACAGCTCCAAGAGACCCAGTACTTC . TRBD1 TRBJ2-5 TRBV5-4
CASSLIRDGEQYF TGTGCCAGCAGCTTAATTCGGGACGGCGAGCAGTACTTC . . TRBJ2-7 TRBV7-3
CASSVDGFLNTEAFF TGTGCCAGCAGCGTGGACGGTTTTCTGAACACTGAAGCTTTCTTT . . TRBJ1-1 TRBV9
CASSSVGVFSGNTIYF TGTGCCAGCAGTTCGGTCGGGGTATTCTCTGGAAACACCATATATTTT . . TRBJ1-3 TRBV28
CASSQVGLETQYF TGCGCCAGCAGCCAAGTCGGGTTAGAGACCCAGTACTTC . . TRBJ2-5 TRBV4-1
CASRRQGSEQYF TGTGCCAGCAGAAGACAGGGGAGCGAGCAGTACTTC . TRBD1 TRBJ2-7 TRBV27
CASGPGGANLYEQYF TGTGCCAGCGGCCCGGGGGGGGCTAACCTCTACGAGCAGTACTTC . TRBD2 TRBJ2-7 TRBV6-5
CSIAARGGYEQYF TGCAGTATCGCGGCCAGGGGTGGATACGAGCAGTACTTC . . TRBJ2-7 TRBV29-1
CAISEGTGQVFEQYF TGTGCCATCAGTGAAGGGACAGGACAAGTTTTTGAGCAGTACTTC . TRBD1 TRBJ2-7 TRBV10-3
CASSAGAGEAADTQYF TGCGCCAGCAGTGCCGGAGCGGGAGAAGCGGCAGATACGCAGTATTTT . TRBD2 TRBJ2-3 TRBV10-1
CASSLDSGTDTQYF TGTGCCAGCAGCCTCGACAGTGGCACAGATACGCAGTATTTT . . TRBJ2-3 TRBV7-3
CASSGPGQGIGSSYNSPLHF TGTGCCAGCAGTGGACCGGGACAGGGGATCGGTAGCTCCTATAATTCACCCCTCCACTTT once TRBD1 TRBJ1-6 TRBV6-1
CASRVGLGNQPQHF TGTGCCAGCCGAGTTGGTTTAGGCAATCAGCCCCAGCATTTT . . TRBJ1-5 TRBV25-1
CASSSHRRGTDTQYF TGTGCCAGCAGTTCCCACCGTAGGGGTACAGATACGCAGTATTTT once . TRBJ2-3 TRBV6-1
CASSSFQETQYF TGTGCCAGCAGCTCCTTTCAAGAGACCCAGTACTTC . . TRBJ2-5 TRBV5-4
CASRSGQAGNYEQYF TGTGCCAGCAGATCCGGACAGGCGGGAAACTACGAGCAGTACTTC . . TRBJ2-7 TRBV6-1
CASSSSGSIYEQYF TGTGCCAGCTCGAGCAGCGGGAGTATCTACGAGCAGTACTTC . TRBD2 TRBJ2-7 TRBV9
CASSYNGGGSYGYTF TGTGCCAGCAGTTACAATGGAGGGGGCTCATATGGCTACACCTTC . TRBD1 TRBJ1-2 TRBV6-5
CASSHPGLAKQETQYF TGTGCCAGCTCACACCCCGGACTAGCGAAACAAGAGACCCAGTACTTC . TRBD2 TRBJ2-5 TRBV18
CASSSRVTGGNEKLFF TGCGCCAGCAGCTCCCGGGTAACAGGGGGCAATGAAAAACTGTTTTTT . TRBD1 TRBJ1-4 TRBV5-1
CASSDPSRDFYNEQFF TGTGCCAGCAGTGATCCCTCCAGGGACTTCTACAATGAGCAGTTCTTC . . TRBJ2-1 TRBV25-1
CASSSVYNEQFF TGTGCCAGCAGTTCCGTGTACAATGAGCAGTTCTTC few . TRBJ2-1 TRBV28
CASSIPGLAGEQFF TGTGCCAGTAGTATTCCGGGACTAGCGGGAGAGCAGTTCTTC . TRBD2 TRBJ2-1 TRBV19
CASSLGGDRPLHF TGTGCCAGCAGCCTAGGAGGGGACAGGCCCCTCCACTTT . TRBD1 TRBJ1-6 TRBV6-5